This T cell receptor (beta chain) was documented in a study of T-cell memory formation after mild COVID-19. TCRdb reprocessed the 5' RACE reads with MiXCR, giving one entry per CDR3 protein. The profile shows about 440,000 distinct CDR3 sequences, around 19% of them singletons. V lost 7 bases to trimming and J lost 7 bases, with 20 bases between them. CDR1 is SGHAT, CDR2 FQDESV, per germline (reference sequence). CDR3 length: 14 amino acids. The chain employs TRBV11-1 and TRBJ2-7; D is unresolved. This TCR was recovered from an adult woman who had mild COVID-19 (a few samples of this study predate the infection). Cell type and time point are not known. The sequenced sample was PBMCs or a T cell subset sorted from them (not recorded which). CDR3 coding DNA: TGTGCCAGCACCGCCTTTCGGAGTAACCCTGAGCAGTACTTC. This codes for CASTAFRSNPEQYF.